Listed below are T cell receptor beta chains from one sample, sequenced in a study of CD8+ T cells in alopecia areata. This table comes from immunoSEQ multiplex PCR, and its TCRdb copy is limited to in-frame clones, with some not included. The sample carries 150,000 to 200,000 clones, under 80% recorded once. The sample in question was CD4+ T cells sorted from blood, obtained between weeks 49 and 50, from a patient treated with tofacitinib. These receptors were collected from a human donor with alopecia areata. Both conserved end residues are part of each CDR3. The D gene is left open where the match is weak. Size is stated for part of the rows, as once, few or many counts, or as a class when the clone is expanded.

clone_size,d_call,j_call,v_call,cdr3_nt,cdr3_aa
.,.,TRBJ2-5,TRBV4-3,TGCGCCAGCAGCCAAAAGGGAGTGCCCGGGACCCAGTACTTC,CASSQKGVPGTQYF
.,.,TRBJ2-2,TRBV29-1,TGCAGCGTTGGCTCTAGTATTAACACCGGGGAGCTGTTTTTT,CSVGSSINTGELFF
few,.,TRBJ1-1,TRBV2,TGTGCCAGCACCTCGGACACTCCCGGTTGGACTGAAGCTTTCTTT,CASTSDTPGWTEAFF
many,.,TRBJ2-5,TRBV5-6,TGTGCCAGCAGCTTTGGGGCAGGGATCCAAGAGACCCAGTACTTC,CASSFGAGIQETQYF
.,.,TRBJ1-2,TRBV2,TGTGCGTGTCGTTCAGGGAGGGAGGGTGGCTACACCTTC,CACRSGREGGYTF
few,.,TRBJ1-5,TRBV7-8,TGTGCCAGCAGCTTAGTTAGGCACAGGGCCGATCAGCCCCAGCATTTT,CASSLVRHRADQPQHF
.,TRBD1,TRBJ2-5,TRBV7-6,TGTGCCAGCAGCTTAGACCGGGACAGCCCTCAAGAGACCCAGTACTTC,CASSLDRDSPQETQYF
once,.,TRBJ2-3,TRBV14,TGTGCCAGCAGCACGAGACAGCTAAATACGCAGTATTTT,CASSTRQLNTQYF
.,TRBD2,TRBJ2-3,TRBV5-1,TGCGCCAGCAGCTTGGAAGCGGGAGACACAGATACGCAGTATTTT,CASSLEAGDTDTQYF
.,TRBD1,TRBJ1-2,TRBV9,TGTGCCAGCAGCGTGGACGGACAGGTACCGAGCTATGGCTACACCTTC,CASSVDGQVPSYGYTF
.,.,TRBJ1-1,TRBV30,TGTGCCTGGAGCCTACAGGGAGACACTGAAGCTTTCTTT,CAWSLQGDTEAFF
.,.,TRBJ2-7,TRBV28,TGTGCCAGCAGCCCTGGCCCTCTCGAGCAGTACTTC,CASSPGPLEQYF
.,.,TRBJ1-1,TRBV2,TGTGCCAGCGGCTCGTATACTGAAGCTTTCTTT,CASGSYTEAFF
.,TRBD1,TRBJ1-1,TRBV4-1,TGCGCCAGCAGCCAGCTCACGGGACAGGGGTGGAACACTGAAGCTTTCTTT,CASSQLTGQGWNTEAFF
few,.,TRBJ1-5,TRBV9,TGTGCCAGCAGTGAGGGCACGAAGAGCAATCAGCCCCAGCATTTT,CASSEGTKSNQPQHF
.,.,TRBJ1-1,TRBV11-2,TGTGCCAGCAGCTTAGGAACGGATTGGGGCACTGAAGCTTTCTTT,CASSLGTDWGTEAFF
.,.,TRBJ2-3,TRBV5-1,TGCGCCAGCAGCTTAAACGTGGACAGCTTCACAGATACGCAGTATTTT,CASSLNVDSFTDTQYF
.,.,TRBJ1-2,TRBV25-1,TGTGCCAGCAGTCAAGTAACGGATGGCTACACCTTC,CASSQVTDGYTF
.,.,TRBJ2-3,TRBV5-6,TGTGCCAGCAGCTTGGACACAGATACGCAGTATTTT,CASSLDTDTQYF
.,TRBD1,TRBJ2-6,TRBV19,TGTGCCAGTAGTATACCCAGAGACAGGGGGCGAAGCTCTGGGGCCAACGTCCTGACTTTC,CASSIPRDRGRSSGANVLTF
.,TRBD2,TRBJ2-1,TRBV7-9,TGTGCCAGCATACCCAGTCGGGGGGGCTCCTACAATGAGCAGTTCTTC,CASIPSRGGSYNEQFF
.,.,TRBJ2-3,TRBV29-1,TGCAGCGTCGTGGGTCAGGATGTCGGAGATACGCAGTATTTT,CSVVGQDVGDTQYF
.,TRBD1,TRBJ2-2,TRBV30,TGTGCCTGGAGAATAACAGGGGGCGCAACCGGGGAGCTGTTTTTT,CAWRITGGATGELFF
.,.,TRBJ1-1,TRBV30,TGTGCCTGGGCCCTGGATAGGGCGACTGAAGCTTTCTTT,CAWALDRATEAFF
.,TRBD1,TRBJ2-5,TRBV29-1,TGCAGCGTAGAAAGACAGGGTGCCCTTAGGGAGACCCAGTACTTC,CSVERQGALRETQYF
.,.,TRBJ2-5,TRBV11-2,TGTGCCAGCAGCCGAGAAGGGGGGAGGGCAGAGACCCAGTACTTC,CASSREGGRAETQYF
.,TRBD1,TRBJ2-5,TRBV12-5,TGTGCTAGTGGTTCCTCCCAGGGGGCTAAAGAGACCCAGTACTTC,CASGSSQGAKETQYF
few,.,TRBJ1-1,TRBV20-1,TGCAGTGCTAGGAAGAACACTGAAGCTTTCTTT,CSARKNTEAFF
.,.,TRBJ1-1,TRBV30,TGTGCCTGGAGTCCAGAGATAAACACTGAAGCTTTCTTT,CAWSPEINTEAFF
.,TRBD1,TRBJ2-5,TRBV5-6,TGTGCCAGCAGCTCCGGGACAGGAGAGACCCAGTACTTC,CASSSGTGETQYF
.,.,TRBJ2-7,TRBV20-1,TGCAGTGCTTCCGATCACGAGCAGTACTTC,CSASDHEQYF
.,.,TRBJ1-5,TRBV7-2,TGTGCCAGCAGTAGTAAGGGGTGGAGGGATCAGCCCCAGCATTTT,CASSSKGWRDQPQHF
.,TRBD2,TRBJ2-5,TRBV2,TGTGCCAGCTGTCAGTTCGGCGGGGGGTTACAAGAGACCCAGTACTTC,CASCQFGGGLQETQYF
.,.,TRBJ2-6,TRBV4-1,TGCGCCAGCAGCCCCCAGCTCTCTGGGGCCAACGTCCTGACTTTC,CASSPQLSGANVLTF
.,TRBD1,TRBJ1-1,TRBV29-1,TGCAGCGTTGCAACAGGGGGCACTGAAGCTTTCTTT,CSVATGGTEAFF
.,TRBD1,TRBJ2-1,TRBV6-6,TGTGCCAGCATGGGGACAGGGGATTATGAGCAGTTCTTC,CASMGTGDYEQFF
.,.,TRBJ1-2,TRBV29-1,TGCAGCGTTGAGGGCCTTCCTAACTATGGCTACACCTTC,CSVEGLPNYGYTF
.,.,TRBJ1-2,TRBV30,TGTGCCTGGAGTGGGACCGGGCAATTCTATGGCTACACCTTC,CAWSGTGQFYGYTF
.,.,TRBJ2-3,TRBV30,TGTGCCTGGAGGGGGGTCGGCCGCACAGATACGCAGTATTTT,CAWRGVGRTDTQYF
.,TRBD1,TRBJ2-3,TRBV29-1,TGCAGCGCGGGGGACAGGCGGGCAGATACGCAGTATTTT,CSAGDRRADTQYF
few,TRBD1,TRBJ1-2,TRBV5-1,TGCGCCAGCAGCTTGGGAATAGGACAGGGGAACTATGGCTACACCTTC,CASSLGIGQGNYGYTF
.,.,TRBJ2-6,TRBV18,TGTGCCAGCTCCCACACAGGGATTGGGGCCAACGTCCTGACTTTC,CASSHTGIGANVLTF
.,.,TRBJ2-5,TRBV29-1,TGCAGCGTTGAGAGGCAACAACAAGAGACCCAGTACTTC,CSVERQQQETQYF
.,TRBD1,TRBJ1-1,TRBV29-1,TGCAGCGGCGGACAGGGGAGCACTGAAGCTTTCTTT,CSGGQGSTEAFF
.,TRBD1,TRBJ1-2,TRBV7-2,TGTGCCAGCAGCTTCGGCAGGGGGACTGGCTACACCTTC,CASSFGRGTGYTF
.,.,TRBJ2-2,TRBV30,TGTGCCCGCGGACAGTCTGTTACGAACACCGGGGAGCTGTTTTTT,CARGQSVTNTGELFF
few,.,TRBJ1-1,TRBV2,TGTGCCAGCACTGGGATACAGGTCACTGAAGCTTTCTTT,CASTGIQVTEAFF
.,TRBD2,TRBJ2-3,TRBV6-6,TGTGCCAGCAGGGCTAGCGGGGCGCGGACAGATACGCAGTATTTT,CASRASGARTDTQYF
.,.,TRBJ2-5,TRBV6-5,TGTGCCAGCAGTTACGGCGGGGAGAGCATAGAGACCCAGTACTTC,CASSYGGESIETQYF
.,TRBD1,TRBJ2-7,TRBV29-1,TGCAGCGTCAAAAGACAGGGATCCTACGAGCAGTACTTC,CSVKRQGSYEQYF
few,.,TRBJ1-5,TRBV27,TGTGCCAGCGGAAGGGACATCGGGAGCAATCAGCCCCAGCATTTT,CASGRDIGSNQPQHF
few,.,TRBJ1-1,TRBV29-1,TGCAGCGTAGCACAGCGACAGAACACTGAAGCTTTCTTT,CSVAQRQNTEAFF
.,.,TRBJ1-1,TRBV20-1,TGCAGTGCTAAGACGAACACTGAAGCTTTCTTT,CSAKTNTEAFF
.,.,TRBJ2-7,TRBV29-1,TGCAGCGCTGCGTTGAAAGGAGGAATGTACGAGCAGTACTTC,CSAALKGGMYEQYF
.,TRBD1,TRBJ1-1,TRBV27,TGTGCCAGCAGTAGCGGGCGACAGGGCGAAGCTTTCTTT,CASSSGRQGEAFF
.,.,TRBJ1-1,TRBV5-6,TGTGCCAGCAGCTACAGGGTCCTAAACACTGAAGCTTTCTTT,CASSYRVLNTEAFF
.,TRBD1,TRBJ1-5,TRBV7-2,TGTGCCAGCAGCACTGGGACAGGGAAGACCGGTCAGCCCCAGCATTTT,CASSTGTGKTGQPQHF
.,TRBD1,TRBJ1-6,TRBV5-6,TGTGCCAGCAGTCAAACAGGGGACCCCCCCCTCCACTTT,CASSQTGDPPLHF